Detailed here is one T cell receptor (beta chain). Its antigen remains unknown. This CDR3 contains 17 residues. V lost 0 bases to trimming and J lost 4 bases; unmatched junction nucleotides: 7. Germline values: CDR1 MGHRA, CDR2 YSYEKL. One entry per CDR3 protein, called by TCRdb with MiXCR from the reads. Among 700,000 to 950,000 distinct CDR3 sequences listed, approximately 29% were seen once. The data were taken from a study of T cell repertoires in cytomegalovirus infection. Study-level findings and limits: The response measured ex vivo was dominated by TCR beta clonotypes (HLA-C-restricted and CMV-specific).

The material sequenced was cultured CD8+ T cells from PBMCs, taken from culture after CMV antigen stimulation. The V call is TRBV4-1, the J call TRBJ2-1; 9 bases map to TRBD2. The receptor was isolated from a human donor in good health (CMV status not recorded). Some clones in this sample may be carry-over from other donors' samples. CDR3 amino acids: CASSQEAAGGLYNEQFF. As DNA, the CDR3 is TGCGCCAGCAGCCAAGAAGCTGCGGGGGGGCTATACAATGAGCAGTTCTTC.